The present T cell receptor (beta chain) was sequenced within a study of blood T cell repertoires in COVID-19. At the level of the study: COVID-19 samples from acute and convalescent phases originated in the United States, Italy and Spain.

Original handling: The assay estimated nucleated cells by amplifying reference gene primers. Sequencing was performed with immunoSEQ multiplex PCR; in TCRdb, only in-frame clones are kept and a portion is missing. That table gives V, J and clone size, and the DNA gave D and trimming. The data contain fewer than 250,000 clones, roughly four fifths of them singletons. This clone was counted only a few times. V gave up 3 bases and J gave up 0 bases, with 11 bases separating them. The CDR3 loop spans 16 amino acids. Germline lookup yields CDR1 MGHRA and CDR2 YSYEKL. The V and J genes are TRBV4-1 and TRBJ2-2, with no clear D. The receptor comes from a man in his fifties or sixties with acute or convalescent COVID-19. Sequencing was carried out using peripheral blood. CDR3 amino acids: CASSQIQNANTGELFF. In nucleotides, the CDR3 is TGCGCCAGCAGCCAGATACAGAACGCGAACACCGGGGAGCTGTTTTTT.